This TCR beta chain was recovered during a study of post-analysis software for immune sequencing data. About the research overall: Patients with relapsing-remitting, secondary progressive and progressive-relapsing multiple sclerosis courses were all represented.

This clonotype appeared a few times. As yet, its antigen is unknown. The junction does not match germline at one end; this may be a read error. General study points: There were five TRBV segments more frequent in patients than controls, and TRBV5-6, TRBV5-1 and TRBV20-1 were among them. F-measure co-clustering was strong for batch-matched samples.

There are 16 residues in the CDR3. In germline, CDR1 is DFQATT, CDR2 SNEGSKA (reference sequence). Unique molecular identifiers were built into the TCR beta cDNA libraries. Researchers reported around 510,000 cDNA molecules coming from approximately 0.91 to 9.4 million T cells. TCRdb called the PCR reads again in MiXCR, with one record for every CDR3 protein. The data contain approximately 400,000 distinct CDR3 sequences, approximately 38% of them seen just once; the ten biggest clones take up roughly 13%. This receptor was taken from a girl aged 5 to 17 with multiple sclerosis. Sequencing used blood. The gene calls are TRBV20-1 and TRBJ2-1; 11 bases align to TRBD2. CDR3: CSARSPLAGGYNGQFF. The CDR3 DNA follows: TGCAGTGCTAGATCCCCTCTAGCGGGGGGTTACAATGGGCAGTTCTTC.